The 19 T cell receptor beta chains reported below all come from one sample, sequenced in a study of Graves' ophthalmopathy and Graves' hyperthyroidism. RNA transcripts provided the template for amplifying TCR beta CDR3 regions. First-round RT-PCR relied on HTBI primers, and a second-round multiplex PCR came next. TCRdb reprocessed the multiplex PCR reads via MiXCR and lists one record per CDR3 protein. The sample includes around 590,000 distinct CDR3 sequences, under 45% of them seen just once. The sample comprised peripheral blood or thyroid tissue (not recorded which). All receptors come from an adult man with Graves' hyperthyroidism.

This clonotype was seen at least ten times. The chain links TRBV2 to TRBJ1-5, with 8 bases fitting TRBD1. Germline CDR1 SNHLY, CDR2 FYNNEI. V dropped 6 bases and J dropped 7; count of bases not matched to a gene: 11. This CDR3 is 15 amino acids long. The CDR3: CASSDGQGKGQPQHF. As DNA, the CDR3 is TGTGCCAGCAGCGATGGACAGGGAAAGGGGCAGCCCCAGCATTTT. Full variable domain (remainder filled in from reference TRBV2 and TRBJ1-5): EPEVTQTPSHQVTQMGQEVILRCVPISNHLYFYWYRQILGQKVEFLVSFYNNEISEKSEIFDDQFSVERPDGSNFTLKIRSTKLEDSAMYFCASSDGQGKGQPQHFGDGTRLSIL.

The sample holds many counts of this clonotype. The chain couples TRBV7-9 to TRBJ1-2; TRBD1 matches at 7 bases. Per the germline V gene, CDR1 is SEHNR and CDR2 is FQNEAQ (reference sequence). CDR3 length equals 15 residues. J was trimmed by 3 bases and V by 5 bases; bases with no gene match: 9. The CDR3 is CASSRSRQGDYGYTF. The DNA for the CDR3 is TGTGCCAGCAGCAGAAGCCGACAGGGAGACTATGGCTACACCTTC.

This clonotype was found many times. The V gene is TRBV6-1, the J gene TRBJ1-1; maybe TRBD1 (6 bases). CDR3 length: 14 amino acids. Germline lookup yields CDR1 MNHNS and CDR2 SASEGT. V was cut by 2 bases and J by 2 bases, with 9 bases left in between. CDR3 protein: CASSERGFNTEAFF. DNA of the CDR3: TGTGCCAGCAGTGAAAGGGGGTTCAACACTGAAGCTTTCTTT.

In this sample, this clonotype turned up many times. The chain employs TRBV11-2 and TRBJ2-5; TRBD1 agrees at 7 bases. Unmatched junction bases numbered 2, after V lost 2 bases and J lost 2 bases. This CDR3 spans 14 amino acids. CDR1 and CDR2 from the germline V gene are SGHAT and FQNNGV. As DNA, the CDR3 is TGTGCCAGCAGCTTAAACAGGGGACAAGAGACCCAGTACTTC. This sequence encodes CASSLNRGQETQYF.

Ten or more counts support this clonotype. This chain joins TRBV20-1 and TRBJ1-6; 9 bases are a match to TRBD1. The CDR3 has 14 amino acids. Per the germline V gene, CDR1 is DFQATT and CDR2 is SNEGSKA (reference sequence). V trimming: 5 bases; J trimming: 9 bases; junction bases outside the gene matches: 8. CDR3 residues: CSAWDREGSSPLHF. The CDR3 bases are TGCAGTGCTTGGGACAGGGAAGGCAGTTCACCCCTCCACTTT.

This clonotype appeared many times. The rearrangement uses TRBV6-5 and TRBJ2-7; no reliable D call. From germline, CDR1 is MNHEY and CDR2 SVGAGI. The V gene lost 4 bases and the J gene lost 2 bases, with 9 bases spanning the gap. The CDR3 consists of 13 residues. The CDR3 nucleotides read TGTGCCAGCAGTTGGGCCGCGACCTACGAGCAGTACTTC. Its protein product is CASSWAATYEQYF.

The table lists this clonotype with many counts. The chain recombines TRBV20-1 with TRBJ1-2, with D hard to call. The CDR3 covers 11 residues. Trimming cost V 6 bases and J 4 bases, with 9 bases left between them. Per germline, CDR1 DFQATT and CDR2 SNEGSKA (reference sequence). CDR3 sequence reads: CSALQAYGYTF. CDR3 bases: TGCAGTGCGCTCCAAGCCTATGGCTACACCTTC.

The chain's CDR3 is CASSTGLHYGYTF. Here the CDR3 DNA reads TGTGCCAGTAGTACAGGGCTACACTATGGCTACACCTTC. The J gene is TRBJ1-2, the V gene TRBV19; a weak D match, TRBD1 (5 bases). Germline loops: CDR1 LNHDA, CDR2 SQIVND (reference sequence). V was pared by 4 bases and J by 3 bases, with 9 bases between. This CDR3 spans 13 amino acids.

The chain employs TRBV6-1 and TRBJ2-7; D might be TRBD2 (5 bases). This CDR3 has 14 amino acids. Trimming removed 4 bases at V and 6 bases at J, with 16 bases between. The V gene's germline CDR1 is MNHNS and CDR2 SASEGT. The CDR3 nucleotides are TGTGCCAGCAGTGTCGACTCGATACGGGGCGAGCAGTACTTC. Translated: CASSVDSIRGEQYF.

This clonotype was found many times. The chain recombines TRBV28 with TRBJ2-7; 9 bases align to TRBD1. Germline values: CDR1 MDHEN, CDR2 SYDVKM. V gave up 5 bases and J gave up 4 bases; unmatched junction bases: 6. The CDR3 runs 14 residues. The CDR3 coding sequence is TGTGCCAGCAGTCCCGGGACAGGGATGTACGAGCAGTACTTC. Translated, it gives CASSPGTGMYEQYF. The full variable domain, rest sourced from reference TRBV28 and TRBJ2-7, is DVKVTQSSRYLVKRTGEKVFLECVQDMDHENMFWYRQDPGLGLRLIYFSYDVKMKEKGDIPEGYSVSREKKERFSLILESASTNQTSMYLCASSPGTGMYEQYFGPGTRLTVT.

A note on this clonotype: Lacking the conserved final phenylalanine or tryptophan, this CDR3 likely reflects a read error. Written as DNA, the CDR3 is TGTGCCATCAGAGACGTGACAGGGGAAAGATCGTCGTATGGCTACACCTCC. Its translation is CAIRDVTGERSSYGYTS. This chain links TRBV10-3 with TRBJ1-2; TRBD1 matches 8 bases. This CDR3 has 17 residues. V dropped 6 bases and J dropped 5; count of bases not matched to a gene: 17. CDR1 is ENHRY and CDR2 is SYGVKD in the germline V gene.

There are many counts of this clonotype. The V call is TRBV2, the J call TRBJ1-5, with 10 bases lining up with TRBD1. V lost 6 bases, J lost 1 base, and 3 bases stayed unmatched. CDR1 SNHLY and CDR2 FYNNEI come from the germline V gene. The CDR3 sequence is 15 residues long. This CDR3 is CASRRDRGSNQPQHF. CDR3 sequence (DNA): TGTGCCAGCAGGAGGGACAGGGGCAGCAATCAGCCCCAGCATTTT.

The gene calls are TRBV20-1 and TRBJ2-5; 12 bases line up with TRBD2. Trimming removed 6 bases from V and 5 bases from J; junction bases left unmatched: 10. Germline V lookup: CDR1 DFQATT, CDR2 SNEGSKA (reference sequence). The CDR3 contains 15 residues. CDR3 sequence (DNA): TGCAGTGCCAGAAGGCTAGCGGGGGGGCTGGAGACCCAGTACTTC. Its translation: CSARRLAGGLETQYF.

As to this clonotype: A single base separates this from a much larger clone, so it may be a read error. The CDR3 sequence is CASIPTGSTEAFF. Written as DNA, the CDR3 is TGTGCCAGCATCCCGACAGGGAGCACTGAAGCTTTCTTT. The chain has TRBV7-9 and TRBJ1-1; the match to TRBD1 covers 7 bases. From germline, CDR1 is SEHNR and CDR2 FQNEAQ (reference sequence). The V and J ends lost 7 bases and 4 bases, in that order; junction bases with no gene match: 6. This CDR3 is 13 amino acids long.

This clonotype came up a few times. The rearrangement uses TRBV2 and TRBJ1-5; TRBD1 matches at 8 bases. This CDR3 is 17 amino acids long. The J segment lost 4 bases and the V segment lost 5 bases, leaving 13 bases of the junction unmatched. The V gene's germline CDR1 is SNHLY and CDR2 FYNNEI. The CDR3 here is CASSLTGEVAGNQPQHF. CDR3 coding DNA: TGTGCCAGCAGTCTGACAGGGGAAGTCGCGGGGAATCAGCCCCAGCATTTT.

This rearrangement joins TRBV20-1 to TRBJ2-1; TRBD2 matches at 10 bases. The V gene end was trimmed by 5 bases and the J gene end by 7 bases; junction bases not matched to a gene: 11. Looked up from germline, CDR1 is DFQATT and CDR2 is SNEGSKA (reference sequence). The CDR3 contains 15 residues. The DNA for the CDR3 is TGCAGTGCTGCGAAGCTAGCGGGAGCAGGGAATGAGCAGTTCTTC. It encodes CSAAKLAGAGNEQFF.

A few counts support this clonotype. The junction departs from germline at one end; a sequencing error may be responsible. The J gene is TRBJ1-3, the V gene TRBV10-2; D is ambiguous. This CDR3 region has 15 residues. Germline V lookup: CDR1 WSHSY, CDR2 SAAADI. The CDR3 region is CASSDDTNSGNTIYF. CDR3 nucleotide sequence: TGTGCCAGCAGTGACGATACGAACTCTGGAAACACCATATATTTT.

The chain has TRBV7-2 and TRBJ1-2, with D tentatively TRBD1 (5 bases). The CDR3 loop spans 17 amino acids. V was cut by 5 bases and J by 0 bases, with 19 bases left in between. Germline CDR1 and CDR2: SGHTA and FQGNSA. DNA for the CDR3: TGTGCCAGCAGCCCCACCCCCTCAGGGTCAGCTAACTATGGCTACACCTTC. Protein product: CASSPTPSGSANYGYTF.

This clonotype was detected a few times. The chain uses TRBV6-4 and TRBJ2-2; D perhaps matches TRBD1 (6 bases). This CDR3 is built from 15 residues. Looked up from germline, CDR1 is MRHNA and CDR2 is SNTAGT. Deletions cut 8 bases from V and 0 bases from J, with 13 bases between. The CDR3 nucleotides are TGTGCCAGCTCCAGGACAGCCGCGAACACCGGGGAGCTGTTTTTT. Protein product: CASSRTAANTGELFF.